The 15 T cell receptor beta chains in this list originate from one sample, sequenced in a study of cytomegalovirus exposure and HLA in healthy donors. The PCR employed 60 Vbeta primers together with 13 Jbeta primers. Here immunoSEQ multiplex PCR was the method, and the copy in TCRdb shows in-frame clones only, minus some. Of under 150,000 clones listed, approximately 83% are singletons. Source material: PBMCs. The source of these receptors is a woman between 18 and 29 years old in good health and CMV-seronegative.

J is TRBJ1-2 and V is TRBV19, with 7 bases aligning to TRBD1. Per the germline V gene, CDR1 is LNHDA and CDR2 is SQIVND (reference sequence). There are 15 residues in the CDR3. V gave up 3 bases and J gave up 2 bases; unmatched junction bases: 6. The CDR3: CASSITGAENYGYTF. CDR3 DNA sequence: TGTGCCAGTAGTATTACAGGGGCTGAAAACTATGGCTACACCTTC.

The chain has TRBV28 and TRBJ2-1; TRBD1 is a possible D gene (5 bases). Germline V lookup: CDR1 MDHEN, CDR2 SYDVKM. This CDR3 comprises 13 residues. The V and J ends lost 3 bases and 4 bases respectively, with 7 bases between them. The DNA of the CDR3 is TGTGCCAGCAGTTTTTCAGGGTACAATGAGCAGTTCTTC. It is translated as CASSFSGYNEQFF.

The chain recombines TRBV28 with TRBJ2-5; 9 nucleotides match TRBD1. The germline CDR1 and CDR2 sequences are MDHEN and SYDVKM. With 2 bases clipped from V and 4 bases from J, the junction kept 14 bases outside the gene matches. The CDR3 has 18 residues. The CDR3 protein is CASSLLGTGTAIGETQYF. The CDR3 DNA sequence: TGTGCCAGCAGTTTACTCGGGACAGGGACGGCCATTGGAGAGACCCAGTACTTC.

The chain combines TRBV7-2 with TRBJ2-2; 10 bases align to TRBD1. This CDR3 contains 16 residues. V shed 1 base and J 4 bases; nucleotides not matched to a gene: 3. Germline V gene data show CDR1 as SGHTA and CDR2 as FQGNSA. This chain's CDR3 is CASSLVGTGVTGELFF. In DNA form, the CDR3 reads TGTGCCAGCAGCTTAGTCGGGACAGGGGTCACCGGGGAGCTGTTTTTT.

In its sample, this clone was seen a few times. This chain links TRBV27 with TRBJ1-4, with 12 bases matching TRBD1. V gave up 6 bases and J gave up 8 bases; unmatched junction bases: 16. Germline CDR1 and CDR2: MNHEY and SMNVEV (reference sequence). CDR3 length equals 18 residues. The CDR3, as DNA: TGTGCCAGCAGCCCCTGGGGGGGACAGGGGGCAAGTAAGGAAAAACTGTTTTTT. Protein: CASSPWGGQGASKEKLFF.

The CDR3 nucleotides read TGTGCCAGCAGTTACGGCGGCTTACAGCAGTTCTTC. Protein sequence: CASSYGGLQQFF. The V gene is TRBV6-5, the J gene TRBJ2-1; D remains unclear. V gave up 2 bases and J gave up 11 bases, with 10 bases separating them. The CDR3 covers 12 residues. The germline gives CDR1 MNHEY, CDR2 SVGAGI.

The gene calls are TRBV5-1 and TRBJ2-5; the D gene is possibly TRBD1 (7 bases). Trimming pared 3 bases from V and 4 bases from J, leaving 10 bases between. The CDR3 sequence is 13 residues long. CDR1 and CDR2 from the germline V gene are SGHRS and YFSETQ. CDR3 in amino acids: CASSSQGGETQYF. The CDR3 bases are TGCGCCAGCAGCTCCCAGGGGGGAGAGACCCAGTACTTC.

In this sample, this clone turned up a few times. This sequence joins TRBV19 and TRBJ1-1; D is ambiguous. The CDR3 is 13 amino acids. V lost 5 bases, J lost 4 bases, and 11 bases lay in between. Germline CDR1 LNHDA, CDR2 SQIVND (reference sequence). CDR3 region: CASSSSVITEAFF. In DNA form, the CDR3 reads TGTGCCAGTAGTTCCTCAGTGATCACTGAAGCTTTCTTT.

The chain joins TRBV5-1 to TRBJ2-3; 12 bases are shared with TRBD2. V trimming: 4 bases; J trimming: 4 bases; junction bases outside the gene matches: 7. The CDR3 is 16 amino acids. Germline V gives CDR1 SGHRS, CDR2 YFSETQ. The CDR3 reads CASSGLAGGPSDTQYF. In DNA, the CDR3 is TGCGCCAGCAGCGGGCTAGCGGGGGGGCCATCAGATACGCAGTATTTT.

The V call is TRBV19, the J call TRBJ1-5; possibly TRBD1 for D (6 bases). Germline loops: CDR1 LNHDA, CDR2 SQIVND (reference sequence). The germline V and J ends were trimmed by 6 bases and 6 bases, with 9 bases remaining between them. This CDR3 is 12 amino acids long. The CDR3 nucleotides read TGTGCCAGTAGGGGGGCCGGTCAGCCCCAGCATTTT. Amino acids: CASRGAGQPQHF.

The chain combines TRBV27 with TRBJ1-6; no firm D call. Trimming took 3 bases from V and 9 from J, leaving 12 bases between them. The germline V gene has CDR1 MNHEY and CDR2 SMNVEV (reference sequence). The CDR3 spans 14 residues. The CDR3 bases are TGTGCCAGCAGTTTTCGACAACTCGGTTCACCCCTCCACTTT. It specifies CASSFRQLGSPLHF.

This rearrangement joins TRBV11-3 to TRBJ2-7; D unclear. The V and J ends lost 0 bases and 3 bases respectively, with 6 bases between them. Germline V gene data show CDR1 as SGHNT and CDR2 as YENEEA. CDR3 length: 13 residues. The CDR3 here is CASSLEVYYEQYV. In DNA, the CDR3 is TGTGCCAGCAGCTTAGAGGTGTACTACGAGCAGTACGTC.

The rearrangement uses TRBV6-1 and TRBJ1-1; 7 nucleotides line up with TRBD1. Germline V gene data show CDR1 as MNHNS and CDR2 as SASEGT. This CDR3 is built from 14 residues. V shed 7 bases, J shed 0 bases, and the junction held 5 bases outside the gene matches. The DNA of the CDR3 is TGTGCCAGCAAGGTCGGACAGGTGAACACTGAAGCTTTCTTT. Its protein product is CASKVGQVNTEAFF.

A remark on this clone: The identical CDR3 is also encoded by other nucleotide sequences in the sample. The CDR3 loop reads CASSRTGGNQPQHF. The CDR3 nucleotides read TGTGCCAGCAGCCGGACAGGGGGGAATCAGCCCCAGCATTTT. V gene TRBV7-2 combines with J gene TRBJ1-5; 10 bases are shared with TRBD1. This CDR3 contains 14 residues. V lost 5 bases and J lost 4; bases outside the gene matches: 2. The germline CDR1 and CDR2 sequences are SGHTA and FQGNSA. Full variable domain (outside the CDR3, taken from reference TRBV7-2 and TRBJ1-5): GAGVSQSPSNKVTEKGKDVELRCDPISGHTALYWYRQSLGQGLEFLIYFQGNSAPDKSGLPSDRFSAERTGGSVSTLTIQRTQQEDSAVYLCASSRTGGNQPQHFGDGTRLSIL.

This clone was counted a few times. This rearrangement joins TRBV6-6 to TRBJ1-1, with 7 bases lining up with TRBD1. Germline V CDR1 and CDR2: MNHNY, SVGAGI (reference sequence). The CDR3 is 13 amino acids. J lost 7 bases, V lost 4 bases, and 6 bases had no gene match. CDR3 DNA sequence: TGTGCCAGCAGTTTTCAGGGGGTGGTTGAAGCTTTCTTT. Protein product: CASSFQGVVEAFF.